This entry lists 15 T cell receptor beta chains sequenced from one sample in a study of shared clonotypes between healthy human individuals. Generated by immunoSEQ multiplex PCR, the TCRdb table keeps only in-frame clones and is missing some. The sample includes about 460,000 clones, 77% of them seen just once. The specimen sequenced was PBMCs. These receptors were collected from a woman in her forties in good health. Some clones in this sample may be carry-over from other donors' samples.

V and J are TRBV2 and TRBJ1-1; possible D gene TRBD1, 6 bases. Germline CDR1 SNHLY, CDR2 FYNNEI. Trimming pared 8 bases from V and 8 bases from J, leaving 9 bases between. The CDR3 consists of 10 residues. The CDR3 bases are TGTGCCAGCGACGACAGGGAAGCTTTCTTT. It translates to CASDDREAFF.

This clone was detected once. CDR3 nucleotides: TGTGCCAGCAGTTTATTGCGGGGGAACACTGAAGCTTTCTTT. This sequence encodes CASSLLRGNTEAFF. This sequence joins TRBV27 and TRBJ1-1; no firm D call. Looked up from germline, CDR1 is MNHEY and CDR2 is SMNVEV (reference sequence). V was clipped by 1 base and J by 1 base, with 7 bases between them. The length of the CDR3 is 14 residues.

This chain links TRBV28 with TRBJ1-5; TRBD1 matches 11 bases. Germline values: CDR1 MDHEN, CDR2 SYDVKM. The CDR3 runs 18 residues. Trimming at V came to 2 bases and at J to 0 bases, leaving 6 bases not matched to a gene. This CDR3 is CASSLGDRGTYSNQPQHF. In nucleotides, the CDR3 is TGTGCCAGCAGTTTAGGGGACAGGGGGACCTATAGCAATCAGCCCCAGCATTTT.

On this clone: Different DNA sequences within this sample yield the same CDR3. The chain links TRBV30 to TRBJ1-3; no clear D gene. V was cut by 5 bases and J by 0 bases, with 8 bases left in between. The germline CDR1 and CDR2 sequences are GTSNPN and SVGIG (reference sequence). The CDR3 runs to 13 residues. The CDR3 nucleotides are TGTGCCTGGGCCCCGTCCTCTGGAAACACCATATATTTT. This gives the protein CAWAPSSGNTIYF. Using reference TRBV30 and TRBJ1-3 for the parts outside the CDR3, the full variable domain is SQTIHQWPATLVQPVGSPLSLECTVEGTSNPNLYWYRQAAGRGLQLLFYSVGIGQISSEVPQNLSASRPQDRQFILSSKKLLLSDSGFYLCAWAPSSGNTIYFGEGSWLTVV.

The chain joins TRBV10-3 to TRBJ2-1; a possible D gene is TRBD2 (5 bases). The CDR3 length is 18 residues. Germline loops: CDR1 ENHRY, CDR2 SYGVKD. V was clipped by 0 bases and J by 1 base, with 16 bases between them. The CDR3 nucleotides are TGTGCCATCAGTGAGTCTGTCGCCCTAGCAAGGTCCTACAATGAGCAGTTCTTC. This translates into CAISESVALARSYNEQFF.

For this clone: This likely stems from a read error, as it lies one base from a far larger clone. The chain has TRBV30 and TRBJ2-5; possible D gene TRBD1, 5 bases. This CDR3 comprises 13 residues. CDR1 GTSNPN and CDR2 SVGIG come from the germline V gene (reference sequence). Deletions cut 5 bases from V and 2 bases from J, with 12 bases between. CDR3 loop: CAWDRVLQETQYF. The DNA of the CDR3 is TGTGCCTGGGACAGAGTCCTTCAAGAGACCCAGTACTTC.

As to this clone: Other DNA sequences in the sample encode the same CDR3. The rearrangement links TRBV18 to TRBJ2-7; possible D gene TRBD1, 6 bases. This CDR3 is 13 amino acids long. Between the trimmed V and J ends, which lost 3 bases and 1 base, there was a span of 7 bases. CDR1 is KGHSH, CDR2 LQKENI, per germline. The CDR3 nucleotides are TGTGCCAGCTCACCTGGACAGTCCTACGAGCAGTACTTC. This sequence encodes CASSPGQSYEQYF.

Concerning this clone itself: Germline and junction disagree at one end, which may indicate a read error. CDR3 bases: TGTGCCAGCAGTTCGAAAACCGGGGAGCTGTTTTTT. Its translation: CASSSKTGELFF. The chain uses TRBV27 and TRBJ2-2, with D uncertain. Germline V gene lookup returns CDR1 MNHEY and CDR2 SMNVEV (reference sequence). The CDR3 spans 12 residues.

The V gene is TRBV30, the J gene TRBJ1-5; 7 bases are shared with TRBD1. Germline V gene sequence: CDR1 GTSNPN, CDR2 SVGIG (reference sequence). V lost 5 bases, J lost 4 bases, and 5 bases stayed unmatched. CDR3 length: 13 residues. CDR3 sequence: CAWRDSRNQPQHF. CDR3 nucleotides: TGTGCCTGGCGGGACAGCAGAAATCAGCCCCAGCATTTT.

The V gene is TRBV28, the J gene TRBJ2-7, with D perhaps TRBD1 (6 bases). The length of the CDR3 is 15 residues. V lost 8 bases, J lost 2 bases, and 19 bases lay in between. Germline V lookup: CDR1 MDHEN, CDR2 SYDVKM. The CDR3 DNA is TGTGCCAGCCGCGAAGGGTTGGACAGTACCTACGAGCAGTACTTC. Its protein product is CASREGLDSTYEQYF.

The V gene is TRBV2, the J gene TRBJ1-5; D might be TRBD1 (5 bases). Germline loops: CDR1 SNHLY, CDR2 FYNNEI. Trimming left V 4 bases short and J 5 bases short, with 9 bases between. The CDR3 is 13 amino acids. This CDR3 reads CASSGQSYQPQHF. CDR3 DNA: TGTGCCAGCAGTGGACAGAGCTATCAGCCCCAGCATTTT.

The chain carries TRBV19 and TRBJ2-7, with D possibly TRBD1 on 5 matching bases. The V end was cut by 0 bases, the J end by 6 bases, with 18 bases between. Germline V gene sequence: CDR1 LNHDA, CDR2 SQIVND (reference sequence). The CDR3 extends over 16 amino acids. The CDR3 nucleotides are TGTGCCAGTAGTATAGATCTTGGGGCGAGGAGAGGCGAGCAGTACTTC. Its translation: CASSIDLGARRGEQYF.

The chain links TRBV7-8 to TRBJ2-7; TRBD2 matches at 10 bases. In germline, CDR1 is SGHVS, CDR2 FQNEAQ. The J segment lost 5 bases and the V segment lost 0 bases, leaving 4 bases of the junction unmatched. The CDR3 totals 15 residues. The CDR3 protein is CASSLAASGSHEQYF. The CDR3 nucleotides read TGTGCCAGCAGCTTAGCCGCTAGCGGGAGCCACGAGCAGTACTTC.

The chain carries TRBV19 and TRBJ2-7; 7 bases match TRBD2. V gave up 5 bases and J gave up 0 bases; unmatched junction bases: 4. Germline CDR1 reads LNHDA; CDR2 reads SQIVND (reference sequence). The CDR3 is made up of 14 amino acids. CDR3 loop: CASSGGTNSYEQYF. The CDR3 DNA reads TGTGCCAGTAGTGGAGGGACTAACTCCTACGAGCAGTACTTC.

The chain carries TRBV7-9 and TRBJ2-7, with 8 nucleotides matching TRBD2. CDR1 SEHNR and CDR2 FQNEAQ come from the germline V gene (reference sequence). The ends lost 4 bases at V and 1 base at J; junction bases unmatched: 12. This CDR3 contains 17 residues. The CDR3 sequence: CASSSISAGDYSYEQYF. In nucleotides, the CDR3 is TGTGCCAGCAGCTCGATATCAGCGGGGGACTATTCCTACGAGCAGTACTTC.